This paragraph reports one T cell receptor beta chain. Its matching antigen is unknown. The data were produced by immunoSEQ multiplex PCR, yet TCRdb's version contains in-frame clones alone and is incomplete. The data hold about 220,000 clones, with approximately 90% observed a single time. These data come from a study of cytomegalovirus exposure and HLA in healthy donors. Regarding the study as a whole: Rarity marked most TCR sequences, yet some public TCRs occurred in many donors. The investigators catalogued 160 or so TCR beta chains as cytomegalovirus-associated. Both high specificity and high sensitivity reportedly marked the classifier's diagnosis of cytomegalovirus status. A few chains linked to CMV were shown in vitro to be specific for CMV antigens.

The CDR3 is 13 amino acids. Trimming left V 5 bases short and J 6 bases short, with 13 bases between. Germline V gene data show CDR1 as LNHDA and CDR2 as SQIVND (reference sequence). The genes are TRBV19 and TRBJ1-2; D is undetermined. The sample was PBMCs. The TCR comes from a woman between 18 and 30 years old in good health and CMV-seronegative. The DNA for the CDR3 is TGTGCCAGTAGTGTCGAGGGCATGAATGGCTACACCTTC. This translates into CASSVEGMNGYTF.